These 9 T cell receptor beta chains originate from one sample sequenced in a study of T cell responses to AZD1222 COVID-19 vaccine. Repertoires were generated with immunoSEQ multiplex PCR, while TCRdb's copy carries only in-frame clones and drops some. The top ten hold roughly 5.5% of the sample, which has 150,000 or so clones, approximately 94% seen once. Specimen: peripheral blood, collected 28 days after the second AZD1222 dose. Receptors originate from an adult who received the AZD1222 COVID-19 vaccine.

The rearrangement links TRBV27 to TRBJ2-2; 14 bases match TRBD2. The CDR3 has 17 residues. Trimming removed 5 bases from V and 3 bases from J; junction bases left unmatched: 5. Germline V gene sequence: CDR1 MNHEY, CDR2 SMNVEV (reference sequence). The CDR3 reads CASSIPGLAGDTGELFF. CDR3 coding DNA: TGTGCCAGCAGTATCCCGGGACTAGCGGGAGACACCGGGGAGCTGTTTTTT.

This rearrangement joins TRBV7-9 to TRBJ1-1, with D tentatively TRBD1 (5 bases). The CDR3 has 13 amino acids. CDR1 and CDR2 (germline): SEHNR, FQNEAQ (reference sequence). V was trimmed by 6 bases and J by 0 bases, leaving 8 bases between them. The DNA of the CDR3 is TGTGCCAGCAGGACAGTGATGAACACTGAAGCTTTCTTT. It is translated as CASRTVMNTEAFF.

The gene calls are TRBV12-3 or TRBV12-4 and TRBJ2-5; D is possibly TRBD2 (5 bases). CDR3 length equals 12 residues. V lost 10 bases and J lost 5, with 14 bases in between. The CDR3 reads CATTEAGETQYF. CDR3 DNA: TGTGCCACTACGGAGGCCGGGGAGACCCAGTACTTC.

This chain connects TRBV21-1 to TRBJ2-2; the table names TRBD1, a call not compared with the DNA. TRBV21-1 is listed as a pseudogene. This CDR3 has 19 amino acids. CDR3 nucleotide sequence: TGTGCCAGCAGCAAAGAATGCCTACGAGGACAGGGCAAAGGCGGGGAGCTGTTTTTT. Amino acids: CASSKECLRGQGKGGELFF.

This clone came up once. V is TRBV27 and J is TRBJ1-6, with 9 bases aligning to TRBD1. The CDR3 is 15 residues long. Germline CDR1 reads MNHEY; CDR2 reads SMNVEV (reference sequence). V lost 2 bases, J lost 5 bases, and 1 base stayed unmatched. The CDR3 DNA reads TGTGCCAGCAGTTTAACAGGGGGCCATAATTCACCCCTCCACTTT. It codes for CASSLTGGHNSPLHF.

The rearrangement joins TRBV5-1 to TRBJ2-5; no clear D. V shed 0 bases and J shed 1 base, with 7 bases lying between them. The CDR3 spans 14 residues. Germline lookup yields CDR1 SGHRS and CDR2 YFSETQ. The CDR3 coding sequence is TGCGCCAGCAGCTTGGCTCTAGTCCAAGAGACCCAGTACTTC. It is translated as CASSLALVQETQYF.

The CDR3 bases are TGTGCCTGGACGGTTGGATCCTCTGGAAACACCATATATTTT. Translating gives CAWTVGSSGNTIYF. This chain links TRBV30 with TRBJ1-3; D is undetermined. Germline V gene lookup returns CDR1 GTSNPN and CDR2 SVGIG (reference sequence). V dropped 4 bases and J dropped 0 bases, with 10 bases sitting between them. CDR3 length equals 14 residues.

The chain joins TRBV7-2 to TRBJ2-4; 10 bases align to TRBD1. Losses at the gene ends were 5 bases for V and 0 bases for J; bases not matched to a gene: 10. CDR3 length: 18 amino acids. Looked up from germline, CDR1 is SGHTA and CDR2 is FQGNSA. This CDR3 reads CASSPGTGDGLAKNIQYF. The DNA for the CDR3 is TGTGCCAGCAGCCCCGGGACAGGGGACGGGCTAGCCAAAAACATTCAGTACTTC.

V and J are TRBV14 and TRBJ1-2, with TRBD1 matching 7 bases. The ends lost 1 base at V and 2 bases at J; junction bases unmatched: 4. The CDR3 is 15 residues long. Germline V gene lookup returns CDR1 SGHDN and CDR2 FVKESK. CDR3 residues: CASSQVKGANYGYTF. Written as DNA, the CDR3 is TGTGCCAGCAGCCAAGTCAAGGGGGCCAACTATGGCTACACCTTC.